The clone carrying this TCR beta chain occurred a few times. This record comes from a study of T cells in Graves' hyperthyroidism and ophthalmopathy. Study-wide context: It was at initial diagnosis, before any treatment, that peripheral blood was collected.

Trimming cost V 4 bases and J 14 bases; bases outside gene matches: 14. Germline loops: CDR1 LNHDA, CDR2 SQIVND (reference sequence). The CDR3 runs to 14 residues. Amplification targeted TCR beta CDR3 regions from RNA transcripts. An initial round of RT-PCR targeting the TCR CDR3 relied on the HTBI primer set. Via MiXCR, TCRdb re-called the multiplex PCR reads, giving one row per CDR3 protein. This sample has some 350,000 distinct CDR3 sequences, with 15% to 18% found just once. V usage is TRBV19 and J usage is TRBJ2-1; the match to TRBD1 covers 7 bases. This TCR was sampled from a woman under 30 with Graves' hyperthyroidism that later progressed to Graves' ophthalmopathy. The specimen sequenced was blood. The CDR3 protein is CASSKNRPPQGEFF. The CDR3 DNA is TGTGCCAGTAGTAAGAATCGGCCCCCTCAGGGGGAGTTCTTC.